This T cell receptor beta chain was sequenced for a study of molecular identifiers for immune sequencing clone quantification. Study overall: With replicates, the RNA of 20,000 or 100,000 naive CD8 cells was split five ways and four were sequenced. Findings of the study overall: Effector cells kept over 98% of their molecules in clones above 20 RNA copies, while naive cells kept under 1% there. Spiked Jurkat TCR RNA from one cell was reportedly detectable among one million naive cells.

Previously reported methods and listed TCR primers produced the bulk TCR libraries. MiXCR was run by TCRdb on the PCR reads, yielding one entry per CDR3 protein. The sample consists of tens of thousands of distinct CDR3 sequences, 17% of them appearing once. As to this clonotype: Its antigen remains unknown. A much larger clone differs by one base, so this may be a read error. Likely a read error: the CDR3 ends without its conserved phenylalanine or tryptophan.

This clonotype originated in a human donor in good health. Some libraries in this study had Jurkat cell RNA spiked in. Sample: naive CD8+ T cells from blood, with Jurkat cell RNA spiked in. The subset: FACS-sorted CD8+CD4-CCR7+CD45RA+ naive T cells.

This chain's CDR3 is CASSSEGTEAFL. CDR3 nucleotide sequence: TGTGCCAGCAGCTCAGAGGGCACTGAAGCTTTCCTT. This sequence joins TRBV7-9 and TRBJ1-1; D is unresolved. Germline CDR1 SEHNR, CDR2 FQNEAQ (reference sequence). The CDR3 has 12 amino acids. V shed 4 bases and J shed 4 bases, with 7 bases lying between them.